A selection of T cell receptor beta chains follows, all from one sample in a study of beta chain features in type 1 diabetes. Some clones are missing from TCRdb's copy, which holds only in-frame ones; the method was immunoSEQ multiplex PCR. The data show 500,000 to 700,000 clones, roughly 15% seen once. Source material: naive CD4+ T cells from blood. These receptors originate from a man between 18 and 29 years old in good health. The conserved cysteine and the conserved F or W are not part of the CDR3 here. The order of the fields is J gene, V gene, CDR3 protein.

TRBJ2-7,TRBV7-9,ASRGGTLAIYEQY
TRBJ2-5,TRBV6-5,ASSSSQGGPY
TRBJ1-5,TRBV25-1,ASSFGRETPQH
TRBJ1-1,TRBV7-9,ASSLPLMNTEAF
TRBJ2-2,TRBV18,ASSPRDTNTGELF
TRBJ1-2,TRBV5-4,ASSPTPGQGNYGYT
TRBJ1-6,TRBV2,ASRGTGVDNSPLH
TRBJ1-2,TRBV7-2,ASRRTGGAGDYT
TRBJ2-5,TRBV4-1,ASSQGGWETQY
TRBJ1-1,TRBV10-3,AISAGRTEAF
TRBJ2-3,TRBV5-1,ASSLLRDTQY
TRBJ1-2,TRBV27,ASSLKGEGHGYT
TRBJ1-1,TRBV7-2,ASSLGPDSGAF
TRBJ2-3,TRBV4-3,ASSPREGTRDTQY
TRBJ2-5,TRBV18,ASSPREETQY
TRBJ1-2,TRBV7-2,ASSSGQGARYGYT
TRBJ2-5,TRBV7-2,ASSLVPIKETQY
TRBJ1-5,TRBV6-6,ASSTGIINQPQH
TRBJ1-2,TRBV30,AWSAKGTGRVHGYT
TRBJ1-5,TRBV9,ASSGGQGANQPQH
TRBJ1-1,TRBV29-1,SGRDRGLVTEAF
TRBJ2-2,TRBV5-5,ASSPVGSTNTGELF
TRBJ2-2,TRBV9,ASEAGSRTGELF
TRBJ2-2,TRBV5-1,ASSSAGGANTGELF
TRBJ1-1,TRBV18,ASSPRQGGSKNTEAF
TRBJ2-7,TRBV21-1,ASSNGSPSTYEQY
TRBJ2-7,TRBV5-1,ASRRGAVDEQY
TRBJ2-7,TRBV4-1,ASRSVGTGLSYEQY
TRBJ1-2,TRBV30,AWTPVNYGYT
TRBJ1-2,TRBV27,ASSRTGTTPAGYT
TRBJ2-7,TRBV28,ASSFVGSREQY
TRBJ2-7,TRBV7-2,ASSLARRYEQY
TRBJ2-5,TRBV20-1,SAGNRETQY